This T cell receptor (beta chain) was identified during a study of blood T cell repertoires in COVID-19. As for the study in general: The cDNA or gDNA used as material had been derived from T cells, B-cell-depleted T cells, or PBMCs.

Profiled with immunoSEQ multiplex PCR; TCRdb holds only in-frame clones, not every one. The profile shows approximately 69,000 clones, approximately 86% of them singletons. Sequencing used peripheral blood. This TCR was recovered from a human donor in a cohort sampled during active COVID-19.

The CDR3 DNA reads TGTGCCAGTAGTATGGGTAGGGGAAGCAATCAGCCCCAGCATTTT. Protein: CASSMGRGSNQPQHF. V and J are TRBV19 and TRBJ1-5; D possibly corresponds to TRBD1 (5 bases). The V end was cut by 3 bases, the J end by 1 base, with 10 bases between. This CDR3 comprises 15 residues. CDR1 and CDR2 (germline): LNHDA, SQIVND (reference sequence). The variable domain in full, completed from reference TRBV19 and TRBJ1-5, reads DGGITQSPKYLFRKEGQNVTLSCEQNLNHDAMYWYRQDPGQGLRLIYYSQIVNDFQKGDIAEGYSVSREKKESFPLTVTSAQKNPTAFYLCASSMGRGSNQPQHFGDGTRLSIL.